The clone carrying this TCR beta chain was detected once. Antigen specificity is unknown. These data originate in a study of T cells in narcolepsy. Notes on the study in general: Comparing one patient's CSF and blood CD4+ clonotypes highlighted HCRT- and TRIB2-specific autoreactive clonotypes.

CDR1 and CDR2 (germline): SGHDT, YYEEEE. The CDR3 spans 15 residues. V lost 2 bases and J lost 7, with 16 bases in between. Some clones are missing from TCRdb's copy, which holds only in-frame ones; the method was immunoSEQ multiplex PCR. The sample consists of about 40,000 clones, about nine tenths of them appearing once. The receptor comes from a human donor with narcolepsy. The chain has TRBV5-6 and TRBJ2-1; D unresolved. What was sequenced was CD45RA- memory CD4+ T cells from PBMCs. Written as DNA, the CDR3 is TGTGCCAGCAGCTTCGGGTCAGTGAGTATTAATGAGCAGTTCTTC. This sequence encodes CASSFGSVSINEQFF.